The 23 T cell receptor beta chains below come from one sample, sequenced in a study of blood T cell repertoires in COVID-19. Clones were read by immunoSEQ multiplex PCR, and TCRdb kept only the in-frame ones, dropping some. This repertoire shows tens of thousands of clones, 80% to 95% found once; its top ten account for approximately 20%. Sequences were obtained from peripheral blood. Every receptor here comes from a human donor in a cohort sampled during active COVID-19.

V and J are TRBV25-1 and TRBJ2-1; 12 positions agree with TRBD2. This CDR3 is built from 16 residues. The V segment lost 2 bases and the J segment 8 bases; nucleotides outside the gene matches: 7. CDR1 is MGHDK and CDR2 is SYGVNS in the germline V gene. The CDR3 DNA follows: TGTGCCAGCAGTGAAACCGGACTAGCGGGGTGGGATGAGCAGTTCTTC. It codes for CASSETGLAGWDEQFF.

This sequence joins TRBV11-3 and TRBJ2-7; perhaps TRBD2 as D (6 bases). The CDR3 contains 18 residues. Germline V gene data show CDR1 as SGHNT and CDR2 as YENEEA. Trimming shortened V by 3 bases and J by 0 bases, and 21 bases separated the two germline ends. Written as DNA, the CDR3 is TGTGCCAGCAGCTTTCATCTTACCGGGACTGCATTCTCCTACGAGCAGTACTTC. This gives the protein CASSFHLTGTAFSYEQYF. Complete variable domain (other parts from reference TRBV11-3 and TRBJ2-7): EAGVVQSPRYKIIEKKQPVAFWCNPISGHNTLYWYLQNLGQGPELLIRYENEEAVDDSQLPKDRFSAERLKGVDSTLKIQPAELGDSAVYLCASSFHLTGTAFSYEQYFGPGTRLTVT.

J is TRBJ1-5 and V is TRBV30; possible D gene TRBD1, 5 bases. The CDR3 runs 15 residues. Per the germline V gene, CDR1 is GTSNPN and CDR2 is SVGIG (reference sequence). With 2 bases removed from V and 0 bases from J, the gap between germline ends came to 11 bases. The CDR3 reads CAWSHRQISNQPQHF. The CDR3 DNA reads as TGTGCCTGGAGTCATAGACAGATTAGCAATCAGCCCCAGCATTTT.

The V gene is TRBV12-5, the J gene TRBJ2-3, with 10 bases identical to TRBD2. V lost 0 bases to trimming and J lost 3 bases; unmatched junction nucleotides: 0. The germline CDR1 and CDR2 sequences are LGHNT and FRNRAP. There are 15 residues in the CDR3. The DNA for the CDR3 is TGTGCTAGTGGTTTGGTACTAGCGGGAACAGATACGCAGTATTTT. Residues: CASGLVLAGTDTQYF. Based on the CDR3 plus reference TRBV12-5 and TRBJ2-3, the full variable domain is DARVTQTPRHKVTEMGQEVTMRCQPILGHNTVFWYRQTMMQGLELLAYFRNRAPLDDSGMPKDRFSAEMPDATLATLKIQPSEPRDSAVYFCASGLVLAGTDTQYFGPGTRLTVL.

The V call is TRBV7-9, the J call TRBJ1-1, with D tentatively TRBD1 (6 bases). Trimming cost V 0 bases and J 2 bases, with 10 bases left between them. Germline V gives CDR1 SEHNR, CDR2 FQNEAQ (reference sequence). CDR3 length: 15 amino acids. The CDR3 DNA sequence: TGTGCCAGCAGCTTAGCTTCCAGGGGAAACACTGAAGCTTTCTTT. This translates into CASSLASRGNTEAFF.

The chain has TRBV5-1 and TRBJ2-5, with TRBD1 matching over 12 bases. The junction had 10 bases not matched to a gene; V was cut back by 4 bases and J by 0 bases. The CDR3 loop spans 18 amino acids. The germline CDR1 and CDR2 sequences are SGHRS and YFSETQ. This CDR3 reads CASSEFPGTGGYQETQYF. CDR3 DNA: TGCGCCAGCAGCGAATTTCCCGGGACAGGGGGCTACCAAGAGACCCAGTACTTC.

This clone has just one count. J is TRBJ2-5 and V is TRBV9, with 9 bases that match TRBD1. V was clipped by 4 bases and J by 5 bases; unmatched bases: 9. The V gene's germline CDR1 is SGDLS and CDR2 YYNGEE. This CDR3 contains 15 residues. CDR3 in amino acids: CASSFQTGGLETQYF. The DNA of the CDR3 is TGTGCCAGCAGCTTCCAGACAGGGGGTTTGGAGACCCAGTACTTC.

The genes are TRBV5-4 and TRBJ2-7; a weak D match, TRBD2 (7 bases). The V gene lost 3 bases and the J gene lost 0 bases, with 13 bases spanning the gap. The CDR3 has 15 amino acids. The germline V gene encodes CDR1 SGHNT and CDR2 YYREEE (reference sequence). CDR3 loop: CASSYTGRGSYEQYF. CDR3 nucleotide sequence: TGTGCCAGCAGCTATACAGGGAGGGGCTCCTACGAGCAGTACTTC.

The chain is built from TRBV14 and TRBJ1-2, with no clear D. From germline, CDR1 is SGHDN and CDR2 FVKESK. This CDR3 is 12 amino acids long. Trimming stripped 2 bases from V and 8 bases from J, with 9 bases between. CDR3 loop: CASSQRFGGYTF. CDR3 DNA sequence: TGTGCCAGCAGCCAAAGGTTCGGGGGCTACACCTTC.

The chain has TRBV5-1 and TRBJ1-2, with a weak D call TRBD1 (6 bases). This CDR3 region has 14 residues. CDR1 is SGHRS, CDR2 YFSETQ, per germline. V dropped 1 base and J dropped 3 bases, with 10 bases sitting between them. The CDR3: CASSLTGKDYGYTF. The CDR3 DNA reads TGCGCCAGCAGCTTGACAGGGAAGGACTATGGCTACACCTTC. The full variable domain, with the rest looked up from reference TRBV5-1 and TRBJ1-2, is KAGVTQTPRYLIKTRGQQVTLSCSPISGHRSVSWYQQTPGQGLQFLFEYFSETQRNKGNFPGRFSGRQFSNSRSEMNVSTLELGDSALYLCASSLTGKDYGYTFGSGTRLTVV.

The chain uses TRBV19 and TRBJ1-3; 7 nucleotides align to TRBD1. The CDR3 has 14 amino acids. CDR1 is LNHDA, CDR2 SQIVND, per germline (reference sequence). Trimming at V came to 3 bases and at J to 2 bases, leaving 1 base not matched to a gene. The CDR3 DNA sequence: TGTGCCAGTAGTATCGGACAGGCTGGAAACACCATATATTTT. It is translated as CASSIGQAGNTIYF.

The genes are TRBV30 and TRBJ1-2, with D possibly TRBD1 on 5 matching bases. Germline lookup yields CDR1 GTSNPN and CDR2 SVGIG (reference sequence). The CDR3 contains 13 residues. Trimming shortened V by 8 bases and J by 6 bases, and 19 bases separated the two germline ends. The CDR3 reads CARNRAREDGYTF. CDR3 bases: TGTGCCCGGAACCGGGCCAGGGAGGATGGCTACACCTTC.

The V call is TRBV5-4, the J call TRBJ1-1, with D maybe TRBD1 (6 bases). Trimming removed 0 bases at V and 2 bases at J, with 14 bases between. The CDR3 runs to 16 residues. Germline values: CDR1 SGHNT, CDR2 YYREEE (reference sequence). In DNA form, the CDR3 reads TGTGCCAGCAGCTTGGTCCCAGGCAGGGGCAACACTGAAGCTTTCTTT. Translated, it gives CASSLVPGRGNTEAFF.

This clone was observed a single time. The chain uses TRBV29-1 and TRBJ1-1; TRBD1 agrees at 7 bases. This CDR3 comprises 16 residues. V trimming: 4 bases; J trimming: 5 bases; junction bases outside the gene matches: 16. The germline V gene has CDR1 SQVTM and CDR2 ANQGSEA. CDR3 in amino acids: CSVAYRGLASRTEAFF. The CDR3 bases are TGCAGCGTTGCGTACAGGGGCCTTGCGAGTAGGACTGAAGCTTTCTTT.

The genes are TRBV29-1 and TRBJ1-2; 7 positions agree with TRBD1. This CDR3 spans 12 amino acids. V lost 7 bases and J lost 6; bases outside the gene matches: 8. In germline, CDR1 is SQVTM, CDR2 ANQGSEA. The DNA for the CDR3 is TGCAGCGCCGTACAGGGGACGCATGGCTACACCTTC. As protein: CSAVQGTHGYTF.

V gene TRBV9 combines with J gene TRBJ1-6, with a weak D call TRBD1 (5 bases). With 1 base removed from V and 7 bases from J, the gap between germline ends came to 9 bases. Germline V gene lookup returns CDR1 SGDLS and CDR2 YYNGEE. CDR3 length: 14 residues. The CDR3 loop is CASSVSPGNSPLHF. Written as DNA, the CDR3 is TGTGCCAGCAGCGTATCGCCAGGGAATTCACCCCTCCACTTT. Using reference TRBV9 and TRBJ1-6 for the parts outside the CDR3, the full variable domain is DSGVTQTPKHLITATGQRVTLRCSPRSGDLSVYWYQQSLDQGLQFLIQYYNGEERAKGNILERFSAQQFPDLHSELNLSSLELGDSALYFCASSVSPGNSPLHFGNGTRLTVT.

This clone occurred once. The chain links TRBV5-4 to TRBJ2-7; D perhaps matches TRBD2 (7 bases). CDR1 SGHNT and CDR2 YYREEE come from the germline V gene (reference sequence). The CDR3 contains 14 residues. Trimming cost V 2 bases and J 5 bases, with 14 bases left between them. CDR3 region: CASSFSGEGDEQYF. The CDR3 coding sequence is TGTGCCAGCAGCTTTTCAGGGGAGGGTGACGAGCAGTACTTC.

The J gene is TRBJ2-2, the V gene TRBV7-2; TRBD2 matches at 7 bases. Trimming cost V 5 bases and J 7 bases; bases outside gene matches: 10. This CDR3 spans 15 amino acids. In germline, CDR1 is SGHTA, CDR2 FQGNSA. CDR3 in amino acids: CASSITGTKNGELFF. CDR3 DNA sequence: TGTGCCAGCAGCATAACCGGGACTAAGAACGGGGAGCTGTTTTTT.

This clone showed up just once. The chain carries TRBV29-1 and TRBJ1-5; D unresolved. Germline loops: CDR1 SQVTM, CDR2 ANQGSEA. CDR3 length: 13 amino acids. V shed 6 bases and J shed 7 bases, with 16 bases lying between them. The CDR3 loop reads CSVGMGTGQPQHF. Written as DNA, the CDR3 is TGCAGCGTGGGGATGGGAACGGGGCAGCCCCAGCATTTT.

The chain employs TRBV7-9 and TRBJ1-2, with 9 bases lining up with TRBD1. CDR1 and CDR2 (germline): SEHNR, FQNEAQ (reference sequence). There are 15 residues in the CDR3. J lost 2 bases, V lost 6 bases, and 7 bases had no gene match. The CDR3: CASSYQQGANYGYTF. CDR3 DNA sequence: TGTGCCAGCAGTTACCAACAGGGGGCAAACTATGGCTACACCTTC.

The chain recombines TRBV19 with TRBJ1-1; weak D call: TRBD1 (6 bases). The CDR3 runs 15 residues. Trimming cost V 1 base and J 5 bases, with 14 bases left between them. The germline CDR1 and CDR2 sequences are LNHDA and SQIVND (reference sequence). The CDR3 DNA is TGTGCCAGTAGTATAGTGGGGGGGCCTGGGACTGAAGCTTTCTTT. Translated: CASSIVGGPGTEAFF.

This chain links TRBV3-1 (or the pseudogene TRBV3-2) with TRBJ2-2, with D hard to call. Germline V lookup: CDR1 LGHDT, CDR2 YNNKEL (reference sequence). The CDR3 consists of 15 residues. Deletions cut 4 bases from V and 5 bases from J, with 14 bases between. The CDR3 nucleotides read TGTGCCAGCAGCCTTGGGCCCAGCAGGACCGGGGAGCTGTTTTTT. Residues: CASSLGPSRTGELFF.

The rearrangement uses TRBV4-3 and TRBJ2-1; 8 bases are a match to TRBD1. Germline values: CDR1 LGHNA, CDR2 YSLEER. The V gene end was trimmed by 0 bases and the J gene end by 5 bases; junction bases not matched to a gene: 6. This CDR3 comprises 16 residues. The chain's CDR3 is CASSQESQGAHNEQFF. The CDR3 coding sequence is TGCGCCAGCAGCCAAGAGTCCCAGGGGGCCCACAATGAGCAGTTCTTC.